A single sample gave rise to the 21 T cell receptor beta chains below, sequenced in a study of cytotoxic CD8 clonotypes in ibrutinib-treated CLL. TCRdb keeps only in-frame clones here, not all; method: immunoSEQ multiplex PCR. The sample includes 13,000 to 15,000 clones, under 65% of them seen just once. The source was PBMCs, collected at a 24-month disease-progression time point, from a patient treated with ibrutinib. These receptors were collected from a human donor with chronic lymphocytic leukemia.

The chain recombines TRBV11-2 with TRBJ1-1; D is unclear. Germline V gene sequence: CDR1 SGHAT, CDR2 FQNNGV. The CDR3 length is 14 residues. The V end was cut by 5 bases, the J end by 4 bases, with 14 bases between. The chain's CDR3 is CASSLIGLVTEAFF. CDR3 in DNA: TGTGCCAGCAGCCTAATCGGGTTGGTCACTGAAGCTTTCTTT.

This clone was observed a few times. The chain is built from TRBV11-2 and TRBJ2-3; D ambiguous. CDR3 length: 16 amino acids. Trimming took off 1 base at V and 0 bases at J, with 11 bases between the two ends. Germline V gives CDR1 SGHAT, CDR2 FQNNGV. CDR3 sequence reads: CASSLGGYYSTDTQYF. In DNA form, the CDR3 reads TGTGCCAGCAGCTTAGGAGGCTATTACAGCACAGATACGCAGTATTTT. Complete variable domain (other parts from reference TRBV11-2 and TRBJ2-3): EAGVAQSPRYKIIEKRQSVAFWCNPISGHATLYWYQQILGQGPKLLIQFQNNGVVDDSQLPKDRFSAERLKGVDSTLKIQPAKLEDSAVYLCASSLGGYYSTDTQYFGPGTRLTVL.

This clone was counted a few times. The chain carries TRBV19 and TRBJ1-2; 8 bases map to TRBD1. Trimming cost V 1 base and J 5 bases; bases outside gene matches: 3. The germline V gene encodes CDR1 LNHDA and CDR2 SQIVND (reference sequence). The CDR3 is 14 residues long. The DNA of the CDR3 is TGTGCCAGTAGTATAGGGGACAGGCCGTATGGCTACACCTTC. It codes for CASSIGDRPYGYTF.

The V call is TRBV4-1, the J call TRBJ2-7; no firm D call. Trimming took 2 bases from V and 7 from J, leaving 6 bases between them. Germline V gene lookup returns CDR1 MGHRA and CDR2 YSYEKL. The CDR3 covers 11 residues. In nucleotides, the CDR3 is TGCGCCAGCAGCCAAAGAACAGAGCAGTACTTC. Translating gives CASSQRTEQYF.

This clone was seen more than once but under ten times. The CDR3 is CASSLATGNYGYTF. The CDR3 DNA sequence: TGTGCCAGCAGCTTAGCGACGGGAAACTATGGCTACACCTTC. The chain couples TRBV7-2 to TRBJ1-2; D gene ambiguous. V was cut by 0 bases and J by 2 bases, with 7 bases left in between. CDR1 is SGHTA and CDR2 is FQGNSA in the germline V gene. The CDR3 has 14 residues.

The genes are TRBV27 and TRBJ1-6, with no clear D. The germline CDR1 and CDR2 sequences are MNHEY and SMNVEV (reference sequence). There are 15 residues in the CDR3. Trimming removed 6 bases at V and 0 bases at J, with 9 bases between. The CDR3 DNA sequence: TGTGCCAGCAGGTCACTGAGCTCCTATAATTCACCCCTCCACTTT. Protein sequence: CASRSLSSYNSPLHF.

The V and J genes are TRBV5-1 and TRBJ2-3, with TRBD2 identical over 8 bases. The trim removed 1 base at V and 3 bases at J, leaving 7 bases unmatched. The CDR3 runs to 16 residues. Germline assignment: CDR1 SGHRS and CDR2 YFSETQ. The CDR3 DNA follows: TGCGCCAGCAGCTTGAGGGCGGGGGGCGGTACAGATACGCAGTATTTT. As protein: CASSLRAGGGTDTQYF.

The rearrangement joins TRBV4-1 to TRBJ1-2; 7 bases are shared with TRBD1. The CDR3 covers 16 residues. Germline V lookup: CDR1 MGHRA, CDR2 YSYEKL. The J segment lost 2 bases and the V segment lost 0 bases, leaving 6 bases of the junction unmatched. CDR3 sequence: CASSQDSDRANYGYTF. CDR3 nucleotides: TGCGCCAGCAGCCAAGATTCCGACAGGGCCAACTATGGCTACACCTTC.

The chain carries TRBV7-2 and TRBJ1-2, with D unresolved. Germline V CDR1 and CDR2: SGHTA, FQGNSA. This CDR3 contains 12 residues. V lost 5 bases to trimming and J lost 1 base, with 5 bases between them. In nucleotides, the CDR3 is TGTGCCAGCAGCGCCAATAACTATGGCTACACCTTC. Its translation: CASSANNYGYTF.

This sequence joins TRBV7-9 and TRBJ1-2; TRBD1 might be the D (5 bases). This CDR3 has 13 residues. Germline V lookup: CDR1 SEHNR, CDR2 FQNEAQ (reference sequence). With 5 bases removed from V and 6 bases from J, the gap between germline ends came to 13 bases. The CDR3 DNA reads TGTGCCAGCAGCCGAGGAGGGGAGCATGGCTACACCTTC. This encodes CASSRGGEHGYTF.

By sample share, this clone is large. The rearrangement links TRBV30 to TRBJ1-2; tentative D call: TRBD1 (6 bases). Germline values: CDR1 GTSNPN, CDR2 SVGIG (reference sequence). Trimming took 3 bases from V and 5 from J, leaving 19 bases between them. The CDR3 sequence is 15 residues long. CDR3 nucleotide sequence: TGTGCCTGGAGGACTAACGTACAGGGAGGGTATGGCTACACCTTC. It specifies CAWRTNVQGGYGYTF.

The CDR3 nucleotides are TGTGCCAGCAGCGTAGGGGTGACAGGAGCTGAAAAACTGTTTTTT. It yields the protein CASSVGVTGAEKLFF. The V and J genes are TRBV9 and TRBJ1-4; weak D call: TRBD1 (6 bases). The germline V gene has CDR1 SGDLS and CDR2 YYNGEE. Deletions cut 0 bases from V and 7 bases from J, with 13 bases between. The CDR3 extends over 15 amino acids.

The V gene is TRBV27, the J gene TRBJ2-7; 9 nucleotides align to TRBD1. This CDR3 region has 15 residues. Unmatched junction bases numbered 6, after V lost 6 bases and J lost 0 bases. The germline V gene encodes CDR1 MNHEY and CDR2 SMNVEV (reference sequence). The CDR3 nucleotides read TGTGCCAGCAGCATTGGGACAGGGAGCTCCTACGAGCAGTACTTC. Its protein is CASSIGTGSSYEQYF.

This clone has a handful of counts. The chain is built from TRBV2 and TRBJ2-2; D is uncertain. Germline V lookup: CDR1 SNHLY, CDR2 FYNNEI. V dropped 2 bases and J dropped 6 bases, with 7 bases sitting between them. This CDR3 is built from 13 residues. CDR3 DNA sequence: TGTGCCAGCAGTGAAAGGCGTGCCGGGGAGCTGTTTTTT. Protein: CASSERRAGELFF.

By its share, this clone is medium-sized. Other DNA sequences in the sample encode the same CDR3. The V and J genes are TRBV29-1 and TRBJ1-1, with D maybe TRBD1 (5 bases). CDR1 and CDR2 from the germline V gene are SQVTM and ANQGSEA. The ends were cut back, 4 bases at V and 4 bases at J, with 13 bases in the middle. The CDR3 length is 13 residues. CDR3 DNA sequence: TGCAGCGTTGTCGGGGCCAGAGGCACTGAAGCTTTCTTT. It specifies CSVVGARGTEAFF.

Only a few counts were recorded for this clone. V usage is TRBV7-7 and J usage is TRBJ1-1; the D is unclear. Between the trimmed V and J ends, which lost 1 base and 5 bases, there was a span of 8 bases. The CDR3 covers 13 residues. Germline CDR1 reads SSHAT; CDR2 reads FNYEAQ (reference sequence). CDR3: CASSLGPATEAFF. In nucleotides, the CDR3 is TGTGCCAGCAGCTTAGGACCAGCGACTGAAGCTTTCTTT.

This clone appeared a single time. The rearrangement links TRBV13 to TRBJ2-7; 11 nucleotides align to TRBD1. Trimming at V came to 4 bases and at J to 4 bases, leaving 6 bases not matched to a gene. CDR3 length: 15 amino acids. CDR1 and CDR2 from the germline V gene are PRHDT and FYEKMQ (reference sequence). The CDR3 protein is CASSSTGQGAYEQYF. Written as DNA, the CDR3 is TGTGCCAGCAGCTCCACCGGACAGGGGGCTTACGAGCAGTACTTC.

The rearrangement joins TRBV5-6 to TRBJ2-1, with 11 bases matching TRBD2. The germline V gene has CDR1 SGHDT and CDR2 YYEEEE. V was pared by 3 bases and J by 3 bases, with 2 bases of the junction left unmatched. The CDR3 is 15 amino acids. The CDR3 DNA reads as TGTGCCAGCAGCTACGGGACTAGCGGCTACAATGAGCAGTTCTTC. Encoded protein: CASSYGTSGYNEQFF.

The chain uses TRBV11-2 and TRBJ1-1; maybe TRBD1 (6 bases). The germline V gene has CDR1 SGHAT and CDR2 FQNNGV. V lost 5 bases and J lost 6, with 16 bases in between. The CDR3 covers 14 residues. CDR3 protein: CASSPYRVVAEAFF. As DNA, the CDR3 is TGTGCCAGCAGCCCCTACAGGGTTGTCGCTGAAGCTTTCTTT.

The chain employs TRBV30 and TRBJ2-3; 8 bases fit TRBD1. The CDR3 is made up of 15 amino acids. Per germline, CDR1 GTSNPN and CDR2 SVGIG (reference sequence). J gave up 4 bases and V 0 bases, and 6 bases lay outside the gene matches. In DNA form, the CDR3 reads TGTGCCTGGAGTGTAGGGCAGGGGGCCCCAGATACGCAGTATTTT. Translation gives CAWSVGQGAPDTQYF.

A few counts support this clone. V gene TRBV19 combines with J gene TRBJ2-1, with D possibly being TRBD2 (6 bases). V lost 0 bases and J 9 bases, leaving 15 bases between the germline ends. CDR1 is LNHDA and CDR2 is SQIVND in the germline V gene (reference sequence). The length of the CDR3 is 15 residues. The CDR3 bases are TGTGCCAGTAGTATAGAGTTGGGGCGCGGGGTTGAGCAGTTCTTC. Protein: CASSIELGRGVEQFF. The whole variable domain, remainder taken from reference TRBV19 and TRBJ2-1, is DGGITQSPKYLFRKEGQNVTLSCEQNLNHDAMYWYRQDPGQGLRLIYYSQIVNDFQKGDIAEGYSVSREKKESFPLTVTSAQKNPTAFYLCASSIELGRGVEQFFGPGTRLTVL.